These 2 T cell receptor beta chains share one sample of origin, sequenced in a study of identical twins. TCRdb re-analysed the 5' RACE reads in MiXCR, keeping a single row per CDR3 protein. Among 250,000 or so distinct CDR3 sequences listed, approximately 12% were seen once. The same sample was also used in a study of yellow fever vaccine responses in identical twins.

Sample: memory (CD45RO+) T cells sorted from blood. These receptors originate from a woman aged 18-35 years in good health.

This clonotype has more than one count but fewer than ten. The chain employs TRBV5-4 and TRBJ2-5; no clear D. The germline gives CDR1 SGHNT, CDR2 YYREEE (reference sequence). Between the trimmed V and J ends, which lost 4 bases and 2 bases, there was a span of 9 bases. The CDR3 is 13 amino acids. The CDR3 region is CASSPQTQETQYF. In DNA form, the CDR3 reads TGTGCCAGCAGCCCGCAGACGCAAGAGACCCAGTACTTC.

The chain is built from TRBV9 and TRBJ1-2; D is unresolved. There are 13 residues in the CDR3. CDR1 is SGDLS and CDR2 is YYNGEE in the germline V gene. V lost 6 bases and J lost 8, with 17 bases in between. The CDR3 DNA reads as TGTGCCAGCACCTCAGCAGGCCCCCGGGGCTACACCTTC. Translated, it gives CASTSAGPRGYTF.